The 29 T cell receptor beta chains listed next were all sequenced from one sample in a study of cytomegalovirus exposure and HLA in healthy donors. The PCR was carried out with 60 Vbeta primers and 13 Jbeta primers. Using immunoSEQ multiplex PCR, the repertoire was profiled, and TCRdb retains in-frame clones only, with some absent. Of more than 150,000 clones in the sample, roughly 84% were seen once. The sample taken for sequencing was PBMCs. All receptors derive from a boy between 2 and 10 years old in good health and CMV-seronegative.

This clone has only a few counts. The chain couples TRBV4-1 to TRBJ2-1; D remains ambiguous. The CDR3 contains 14 residues. Germline CDR1 and CDR2: MGHRA and YSYEKL. Trimming pared 8 bases from V and 6 bases from J, leaving 17 bases between. DNA of the CDR3: TGCGCCAGCGCCATATCCCTCGAGTTCAATGAGCAGTTCTTC. Translating it yields CASAISLEFNEQFF.

With regard to this clone: The sample holds other DNA sequences that translate to the same CDR3. J is TRBJ1-1 and V is TRBV7-9; tentative D call: TRBD1 (6 bases). The CDR3 extends over 14 amino acids. V was pared by 3 bases and J by 4 bases, with 12 bases between. The germline CDR1 and CDR2 sequences are SEHNR and FQNEAQ (reference sequence). The CDR3 region is CASSFYQGSTEAFF. The DNA for the CDR3 is TGTGCCAGCAGCTTTTATCAGGGGAGCACTGAAGCTTTCTTT. Full variable domain (remainder filled in from reference TRBV7-9 and TRBJ1-1): DTGVSQNPRHKITKRGQNVTFRCDPISEHNRLYWYRQTLGQGPEFLTYFQNEAQLEKSRLLSDRFSAERPKGSFSTLEIQRTEQGDSAMYLCASSFYQGSTEAFFGQGTRLTVV.

V usage is TRBV29-1 and J usage is TRBJ2-7, with 9 bases lining up with TRBD2. V gave up 7 bases and J gave up 0 bases; unmatched junction bases: 7. CDR1 is SQVTM and CDR2 is ANQGSEA in the germline V gene. The CDR3 spans 14 residues. The DNA of the CDR3 is TGCAGCGATCCGGGACTAGCTGACTCCTACGAGCAGTACTTC. This codes for CSDPGLADSYEQYF.

The V and J genes are TRBV28 and TRBJ1-1, with TRBD1 matching over 8 bases. Trimming took 6 bases from V and 3 from J; bases not matched to a gene: 6. There are 14 residues in the CDR3. From germline, CDR1 is MDHEN and CDR2 SYDVKM. In DNA form, the CDR3 reads TGTGCCAGCAGGCCAGACAGGGGAGACACTGAAGCTTTCTTT. Protein: CASRPDRGDTEAFF.

V gene TRBV5-4 combines with J gene TRBJ2-3; TRBD2 agrees at 12 bases. From germline, CDR1 is SGHNT and CDR2 YYREEE (reference sequence). Trimming took 2 bases from V and 1 from J; bases not matched to a gene: 2. CDR3 size: 16 residues. The CDR3 loop is CASSFLAGGGTDTQYF. CDR3 bases: TGTGCCAGCAGCTTCCTAGCGGGGGGGGGCACAGATACGCAGTATTTT.

The V and J genes are TRBV2 and TRBJ1-4; D ambiguous. The CDR3 is made up of 12 amino acids. The germline V gene has CDR1 SNHLY and CDR2 FYNNEI. The V gene lost 6 bases and the J gene lost 8 bases, with 10 bases spanning the gap. The CDR3 bases are TGTGCCAGCAGGGGAGAAGAAGAAAAACTGTTTTTT. Translated: CASRGEEEKLFF.

In this sample, this clone turned up once. The chain uses TRBV7-2 and TRBJ2-7; 9 bases agree with TRBD2. The germline CDR1 and CDR2 sequences are SGHTA and FQGNSA. V gave up 5 bases and J gave up 6 bases; unmatched junction bases: 8. This CDR3 has 14 amino acids. The CDR3 region is CASSRVAGAGEQYF. The CDR3 coding sequence is TGTGCCAGCAGCCGCGTAGCGGGAGCGGGCGAGCAGTACTTC.

The chain uses TRBV10-3 and TRBJ1-2, with a weak D call TRBD1 (6 bases). CDR3 length: 14 residues. The germline V gene encodes CDR1 ENHRY and CDR2 SYGVKD. V dropped 2 bases and J dropped 3 bases, with 10 bases sitting between them. CDR3 in DNA: TGTGCCATCAGTGAGGGGCGACAGGACTATGGCTACACCTTC. It codes for CAISEGRQDYGYTF.

As concerns this clone: This sample includes further DNA sequences coding for the same CDR3. The chain combines TRBV30 with TRBJ2-7; 13 nucleotides match TRBD2. With V trimmed by 4 bases and J by 6 bases, 12 bases remained unmatched. CDR3 length: 16 residues. CDR1 GTSNPN and CDR2 SVGIG come from the germline V gene (reference sequence). Here the CDR3 reads CAWTQPPTSGGVEQYF. In DNA form, the CDR3 reads TGTGCCTGGACCCAACCGCCTACTAGCGGGGGGGTCGAGCAGTACTTC.

The chain has TRBV5-4 and TRBJ1-2; no reliable D call. V was pared by 5 bases and J by 8 bases, with 13 bases between. Germline CDR1 SGHNT, CDR2 YYREEE (reference sequence). This CDR3 spans 12 amino acids. This chain's CDR3 is CASSSDTYGYTF. The CDR3 nucleotides read TGTGCCAGCAGTTCAGACACCTACGGCTACACCTTC. Full variable domain (remainder filled in from reference TRBV5-4 and TRBJ1-2): ETGVTQSPTHLIKTRGQQVTLRCSSQSGHNTVSWYQQALGQGPQFIFQYYREEENGRGNFPPRFSGLQFPNYSSELNVNALELDDSALYLCASSSDTYGYTFGSGTRLTVV.

This clone was counted between two and nine times. Compared with germline, one end of the junction differs, possibly owing to a read error. The V call is TRBV7-7, the J call TRBJ1-1; D unresolved. The CDR3 loop spans 14 amino acids. Germline lookup yields CDR1 SSHAT and CDR2 FNYEAQ (reference sequence). DNA of the CDR3: TGTGCTAGCAGCCCCGTTTCCGTGAACACTGAAGCTTTCTTT. It specifies CASSPVSVNTEAFF.

This sequence joins TRBV25-1 and TRBJ1-1; D is uncertain. This CDR3 is 15 amino acids long. V was cut by 5 bases and J by 3 bases, with 16 bases left in between. Germline V gives CDR1 MGHDK, CDR2 SYGVNS. This CDR3 is CASSFHHATYTEAFF. For the CDR3, the DNA is TGTGCCAGCAGTTTTCACCATGCTACCTACACTGAAGCTTTCTTT. Together with reference TRBV25-1 and TRBJ1-1, the CDR3 gives the full variable domain: EADIYQTPRYLVIGTGKKITLECSQTMGHDKMYWYQQDPGMELHLIHYSYGVNSTEKGDLSSESTVSRIRTEHFPLTLESARPSHTSQYLCASSFHHATYTEAFFGQGTRLTVV.

The V gene is TRBV11-2, the J gene TRBJ2-3; D perhaps matches TRBD1 (6 bases). The V gene lost 5 bases and the J gene lost 2 bases, with 23 bases spanning the gap. Germline V gene data show CDR1 as SGHAT and CDR2 as FQNNGV. The CDR3 totals 18 residues. CDR3 DNA: TGTGCCAGCAGCACTGGGTCCCCTAGGGACATCTTCACAGATACGCAGTATTTT. It encodes CASSTGSPRDIFTDTQYF.

This chain joins TRBV18 and TRBJ2-7; tentative D call: TRBD2 (6 bases). This CDR3 comprises 15 residues. Germline V gene sequence: CDR1 KGHSH, CDR2 LQKENI. The V gene lost 2 bases and the J gene lost 3 bases, with 14 bases spanning the gap. CDR3 nucleotide sequence: TGTGCCAGCTCACCAGGGACTGCGGTGAACTACGAGCAGTACTTC. Encoded protein: CASSPGTAVNYEQYF.

V and J are TRBV9 and TRBJ2-3; D perhaps matches TRBD2 (5 bases). The V gene lost 0 bases and the J gene lost 5 bases, with 10 bases spanning the gap. Looked up from germline, CDR1 is SGDLS and CDR2 is YYNGEE. The CDR3 runs to 14 residues. The CDR3 spells CASSVAGRGDTQYF. The CDR3 nucleotides read TGTGCCAGCAGCGTAGCTGGGAGAGGAGATACGCAGTATTTT.

This clone was recorded once. The chain employs TRBV5-1 and TRBJ1-2; tentative D call: TRBD1 (6 bases). The V end was cut by 0 bases, the J end by 6 bases, with 15 bases between. This CDR3 has 15 residues. Per germline, CDR1 SGHRS and CDR2 YFSETQ. This chain's CDR3 is CASSLAGGAQDGYTF. The CDR3, as DNA: TGCGCCAGCAGCTTGGCCGGGGGGGCGCAGGATGGCTACACCTTC.

This chain connects TRBV9 to TRBJ2-7, with a tentative D call TRBD2 (5 bases). Deletions cut 1 base from V and 5 bases from J, with 16 bases between. Germline assignment: CDR1 SGDLS and CDR2 YYNGEE. The CDR3 spans 15 residues. Here the CDR3 DNA reads TGTGCCAGCAGCGTATATTCCCTAGCTGGAGACGAGCAGTACTTC. It codes for CASSVYSLAGDEQYF.

The chain combines TRBV19 with TRBJ1-2; TRBD1 might be the D (6 bases). CDR1 and CDR2 (germline): LNHDA, SQIVND (reference sequence). The V and J ends lost 6 bases and 4 bases respectively, with 18 bases between them. This CDR3 contains 15 residues. CDR3 coding DNA: TGTGCCAGTAGCCCTGGGGGCACGGACGGCTATGGCTACACCTTC. Encoded protein: CASSPGGTDGYGYTF.

The V call is TRBV7-6, the J call TRBJ2-7, with a possible D match to TRBD1 (6 bases). The CDR3 length is 15 residues. V shed 0 bases and J shed 2 bases, with 11 bases lying between them. Per germline, CDR1 SGHVS and CDR2 FNYEAQ. The CDR3, as DNA: TGTGCCAGCAGCTTAGCCCCGGGACAAGCCTACGAGCAGTACTTC. Protein sequence: CASSLAPGQAYEQYF.

The V call is TRBV5-1, the J call TRBJ1-1; 9 bases are a match to TRBD1. With V trimmed by 4 bases and J by 5 bases, 3 bases remained unmatched. The CDR3 is 13 amino acids. The germline CDR1 and CDR2 sequences are SGHRS and YFSETQ. The CDR3 region is CASSVDRGTEAFF. The DNA for the CDR3 is TGCGCCAGCAGCGTGGACAGGGGAACTGAAGCTTTCTTT.

The chain combines TRBV5-1 with TRBJ2-7, with D tentatively TRBD1 (5 bases). CDR1 SGHRS and CDR2 YFSETQ come from the germline V gene. The CDR3 totals 16 residues. V was pared by 2 bases and J by 10 bases, with 25 bases between. The CDR3 sequence is CASSLDRTEPLDPQYF. The CDR3 bases are TGCGCCAGCAGCTTAGACAGAACAGAGCCGCTAGACCCCCAGTACTTC.

This chain links TRBV7-9 with TRBJ2-3; 9 positions match TRBD1. CDR1 is SEHNR and CDR2 is FQNEAQ in the germline V gene (reference sequence). CDR3 length equals 16 residues. J lost 6 bases, V lost 5 bases, and 12 bases had no gene match. DNA of the CDR3: TGTGCCAGCAGCCCCCCAAGCGGACAGGGGAGGGATACGCAGTATTTT. The encoded protein is CASSPPSGQGRDTQYF.

The chain couples TRBV2 to TRBJ2-3, with 11 bases identical to TRBD2. Germline values: CDR1 SNHLY, CDR2 FYNNEI. The CDR3 runs 17 residues. V lost 3 bases, J lost 4 bases, and 9 bases stayed unmatched. The CDR3 here is CASSDWSGSGRADTQYF. The DNA of the CDR3 is TGTGCCAGCAGTGATTGGAGCGGTAGCGGGAGGGCAGATACGCAGTATTTT.

The chain uses TRBV2 and TRBJ1-1; a weak D match, TRBD1 (5 bases). The ends were cut back, 3 bases at V and 0 bases at J, with 8 bases in the middle. CDR3 length equals 14 residues. Germline V lookup: CDR1 SNHLY, CDR2 FYNNEI. The CDR3 DNA reads TGTGCCAGCAGTGATAGACAGATGAACACTGAAGCTTTCTTT. This translates into CASSDRQMNTEAFF.

This clone was picked up a small number of times. The rearrangement links TRBV5-6 to TRBJ2-1; tentatively, D is TRBD2 (5 bases). V lost 2 bases and J 10 bases, leaving 7 bases between the germline ends. Per germline, CDR1 SGHDT and CDR2 YYEEEE. The CDR3 has 11 amino acids. This CDR3 is CASSFIAEQFF. The CDR3 coding sequence is TGTGCCAGCAGCTTCATAGCGGAGCAGTTCTTC. Full variable domain (outside the CDR3, taken from reference TRBV5-6 and TRBJ2-1): DAGVTQSPTHLIKTRGQQVTLRCSPKSGHDTVSWYQQALGQGPQFIFQYYEEEERQRGNFPDRFSGHQFPNYSSELNVNALLLGDSALYLCASSFIAEQFFGPGTRLTVL.

The chain has TRBV5-6 and TRBJ2-3; tentative D call: TRBD2 (5 bases). V was cut by 1 base and J by 3 bases, with 12 bases left in between. CDR3 length: 15 residues. The germline V gene has CDR1 SGHDT and CDR2 YYEEEE. For the CDR3, the DNA is TGTGCCAGCAGCTTGTCCGGGGTGGGTACAGATACGCAGTATTTT. Its translation: CASSLSGVGTDTQYF.

This clone occurred a few times. The V gene is TRBV5-4, the J gene TRBJ1-1; TRBD1 matches 7 bases. Unmatched junction bases numbered 4, after V lost 4 bases and J lost 1 base. The CDR3 runs 14 residues. The germline CDR1 and CDR2 sequences are SGHNT and YYREEE (reference sequence). The CDR3 sequence is CASSPRDRNTEAFF. CDR3 nucleotide sequence: TGTGCCAGCAGCCCCCGGGACAGGAACACTGAAGCTTTCTTT.

The chain has TRBV18 and TRBJ1-1, with D perhaps matching TRBD1 (5 bases). The CDR3 is 14 residues long. V lost 4 bases to trimming and J lost 0 bases, with 9 bases between them. Germline V CDR1 and CDR2: KGHSH, LQKENI. The CDR3 bases are TGTGCCAGCTCACTTTCGGACATGAACACTGAAGCTTTCTTT. Encoded protein: CASSLSDMNTEAFF.

The rearrangement joins TRBV29-1 to TRBJ2-2; 10 bases map to TRBD1. With V trimmed by 7 bases and J by 5 bases, 4 bases remained unmatched. This CDR3 contains 13 residues. The germline CDR1 and CDR2 sequences are SQVTM and ANQGSEA. The CDR3 loop is CSAGTGATGELFF. The CDR3 region has the DNA TGCAGCGCAGGGACAGGGGCAACCGGGGAGCTGTTTTTT.